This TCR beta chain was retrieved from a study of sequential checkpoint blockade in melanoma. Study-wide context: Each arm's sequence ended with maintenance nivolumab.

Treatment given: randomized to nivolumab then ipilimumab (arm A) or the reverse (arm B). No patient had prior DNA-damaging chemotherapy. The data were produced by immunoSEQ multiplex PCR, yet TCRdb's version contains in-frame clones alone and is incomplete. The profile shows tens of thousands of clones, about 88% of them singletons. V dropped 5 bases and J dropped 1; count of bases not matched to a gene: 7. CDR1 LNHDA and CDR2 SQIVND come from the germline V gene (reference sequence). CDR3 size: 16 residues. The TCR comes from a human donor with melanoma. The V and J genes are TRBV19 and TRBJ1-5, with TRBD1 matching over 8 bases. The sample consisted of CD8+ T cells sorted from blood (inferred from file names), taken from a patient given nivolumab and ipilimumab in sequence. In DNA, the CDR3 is TGTGCCAGTAGTCCTTCAGGGGGCCGAAGCAATCAGCCCCAGCATTTT. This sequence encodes CASSPSGGRSNQPQHF. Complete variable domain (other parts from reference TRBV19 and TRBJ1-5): DGGITQSPKYLFRKEGQNVTLSCEQNLNHDAMYWYRQDPGQGLRLIYYSQIVNDFQKGDIAEGYSVSREKKESFPLTVTSAQKNPTAFYLCASSPSGGRSNQPQHFGDGTRLSIL.